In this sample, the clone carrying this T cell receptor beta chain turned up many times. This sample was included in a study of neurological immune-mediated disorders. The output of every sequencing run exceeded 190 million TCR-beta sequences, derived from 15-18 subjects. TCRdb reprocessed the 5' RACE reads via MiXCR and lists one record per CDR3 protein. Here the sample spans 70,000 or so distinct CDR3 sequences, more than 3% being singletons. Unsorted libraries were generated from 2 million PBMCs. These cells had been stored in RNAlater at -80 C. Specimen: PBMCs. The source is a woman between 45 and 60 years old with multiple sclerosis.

The CDR3: CSAHAFNSESAGANVLTF. The DNA of the CDR3 is TGCAGTGCTCATGCTTTTAATTCTGAGTCAGCTGGGGCCAACGTCCTGACTTTC. The chain carries TRBV20-1 and TRBJ2-6; no firm D call. Trimming took off 5 bases at V and 2 bases at J, with 22 bases between the two ends. Germline V CDR1 and CDR2: DFQATT, SNEGSKA (reference sequence). This CDR3 is built from 18 residues.